A single sample gave rise to the 25 T cell receptor beta chains below, sequenced in a study of blood T cell repertoires in COVID-19 (dated by TCRdb to 2019 to 2021). Receptor libraries were prepared by the immunoSEQ multiplex PCR assay. The clones in this table, taken by TCRdb from immuneACCESS, are in-frame only. Not every clone is retained; where verified, under half of the shortfall comes from an unresolved V gene, and the cause of the rest is unknown. This sample gives 250,000 or so clones in total; 84% of them show up just once. Clones ranked in the top ten supply 2% to 2.5% of the sample. The sequenced sample was peripheral blood. These receptors came from a man in his forties who had recovered from COVID-19.

This rearrangement joins TRBV7-9 to TRBJ2-1; tentatively, D is TRBD2 (6 bases). There are 12 residues in the CDR3. V shed 3 bases and J shed 8 bases, with 8 bases lying between them. Per germline, CDR1 SEHNR and CDR2 FQNEAQ (reference sequence). CDR3 nucleotides: TGTGCCAGCAGCTTCGGGGAGGATGAGCAGTTCTTC. Its protein is CASSFGEDEQFF.

With regard to this clone: A read error may produce the germline difference seen at one junction end. The J gene is TRBJ2-3, the V gene TRBV7-2, with 12 bases lining up with TRBD2. CDR3 length: 15 residues. CDR1 and CDR2 (germline): SGHTA, FQGNSA. CDR3 bases: TGTGCCAGCAGCCTAGCGGGGGGGAGCCCAGATACGCAGTATTTT. Its translation: CASSLAGGSPDTQYF.

V usage is TRBV21-1 and J usage is TRBJ1-6; no DNA check was done on the table's D call, TRBD1. TRBV21-1 constitutes a pseudogene. This CDR3 is 18 amino acids long. The chain's CDR3 is CASSKAPQGANYNSPLHF. CDR3 DNA sequence: TGTGCCAGCAGCAAAGCGCCACAGGGGGCAAACTATAATTCACCCCTCCACTTT.

The chain joins TRBV18 to TRBJ2-1, with TRBD2 matching over 14 bases. J was trimmed by 7 bases and V by 3 bases; bases with no gene match: 5. The length of the CDR3 is 16 residues. Germline V gene data show CDR1 as KGHSH and CDR2 as LQKENI. CDR3 bases: TGTGCCAGCTCACCGGGACTAGCGGGAGTGGGGAATGAGCAGTTCTTC. Its translation: CASSPGLAGVGNEQFF.

The chain combines TRBV27 with TRBJ1-2; 11 bases are shared with TRBD1. This CDR3 is built from 14 residues. The junction had 3 bases not matched to a gene; V was cut back by 5 bases and J by 4 bases. Germline loops: CDR1 MNHEY, CDR2 SMNVEV (reference sequence). The CDR3 reads CASSGQGAGYGYTF. The CDR3 DNA sequence: TGTGCCAGCAGTGGACAGGGGGCTGGCTATGGCTACACCTTC.

In its sample, this clone was seen once. The chain recombines TRBV30 with TRBJ2-5; D may match TRBD1 or TRBD2 (5 bases each). The V end lost 5 bases, the J end lost 5 bases, and 12 bases lay between the germline ends. The CDR3 is 12 residues long. Germline V gene sequence: CDR1 GTSNPN, CDR2 SVGIG (reference sequence). The CDR3 is CAWGGDGETQYF. DNA of the CDR3: TGTGCCTGGGGGGGAGACGGGGAGACCCAGTACTTC.

V gene TRBV28 combines with J gene TRBJ2-7; 10 bases agree with TRBD2. The CDR3 covers 13 residues. Germline lookup yields CDR1 MDHEN and CDR2 SYDVKM. V dropped 4 bases and J dropped 7; count of bases not matched to a gene: 4. The CDR3 sequence is CASSSGLAREQYF. For the CDR3, the DNA is TGTGCCAGCAGTTCGGGACTAGCGCGGGAGCAGTACTTC.

This clone was counted between two and nine times. The rearrangement joins TRBV3-1 (or the pseudogene TRBV3-2) to TRBJ2-1; 8 bases match TRBD2. Germline trimming cut 1 base from V and 15 bases from J; bases unmatched to any gene: 11. From germline, CDR1 is LGHDT and CDR2 YNNKEL (reference sequence). This CDR3 has 14 amino acids. The CDR3 DNA follows: TGTGCCAGCAGCCAAGGACCTAGCGGGTACCCTTGGTTCTTC. Its translation is CASSQGPSGYPWFF.

The DNA for the CDR3 is TGTGCCAGCAGCTTAATGGGGCTAGGGCAGCCCCAGCATTTT. Encoded protein: CASSLMGLGQPQHF. This chain links TRBV7-9 with TRBJ1-5, with D possibly TRBD1 on 5 matching bases. The V and J ends lost 2 bases and 7 bases respectively, with 12 bases between them. Germline V gene sequence: CDR1 SEHNR, CDR2 FQNEAQ (reference sequence). The CDR3 loop spans 14 amino acids.

The chain uses TRBV19 and TRBJ1-5; the match to TRBD1 covers 8 bases. The CDR3 spans 16 residues. Germline trimming cut 4 bases from V and 3 bases from J; bases unmatched to any gene: 8. Germline V lookup: CDR1 LNHDA, CDR2 SQIVND (reference sequence). CDR3 DNA: TGTGCCAGTAGTACGGACAGGGCAAAGGTCAATCAGCCCCAGCATTTT. It codes for CASSTDRAKVNQPQHF.

The CDR3 loop reads CASRQDRGIANTGELFF. Here the CDR3 DNA reads TGTGCCAGCAGGCAAGACAGGGGGATAGCGAACACCGGGGAGCTGTTTTTT. J is TRBJ2-2 and V is TRBV7-2, with TRBD1 identical over 9 bases. The CDR3 is 17 residues long. V trimming: 6 bases; J trimming: 0 bases; junction bases outside the gene matches: 8. The germline gives CDR1 SGHTA, CDR2 FQGNSA.

Only a few counts were recorded for this clone. The V and J genes are TRBV7-8 and TRBJ2-1; D is unresolved. CDR3 size: 15 residues. The germline CDR1 and CDR2 sequences are SGHVS and FQNEAQ. V lost 1 base and J lost 4, with 11 bases in between. The CDR3 DNA reads as TGTGCCAGCAGCTTAGGGGCAGGAATTTACAATGAGCAGTTCTTC. Residues: CASSLGAGIYNEQFF.

The V call is TRBV18, the J call TRBJ2-2; no clear D gene. The CDR3 is 14 amino acids. Trimming shortened V by 3 bases and J by 1 base, and 6 bases separated the two germline ends. Looked up from germline, CDR1 is KGHSH and CDR2 is LQKENI. Here the CDR3 reads CASSPQRNTGELFF. The CDR3 nucleotides read TGTGCCAGCTCACCCCAGCGGAACACCGGGGAGCTGTTTTTT.

The chain employs TRBV7-9 and TRBJ2-3; D unclear. CDR1 is SEHNR, CDR2 FQNEAQ, per germline (reference sequence). The CDR3 runs to 14 residues. V was cut by 5 bases and J by 0 bases, with 9 bases left in between. As DNA, the CDR3 is TGTGCCAGCAGCCTTTCTTCTAGCACAGATACGCAGTATTTT. Protein product: CASSLSSSTDTQYF.

The gene calls are TRBV27 and TRBJ2-7; tentative D call: TRBD2 (5 bases). V lost 7 bases to trimming and J lost 4 bases, with 17 bases between them. CDR1 and CDR2 from the germline V gene are MNHEY and SMNVEV (reference sequence). CDR3 length: 14 residues. The DNA of the CDR3 is TGTGCCAGCACCAGGAGCCGGGGAAGTTACGAGCAGTACTTC. Its translation is CASTRSRGSYEQYF.

The V and J genes are TRBV10-3 and TRBJ1-4; 9 bases fit TRBD1. The V gene's germline CDR1 is ENHRY and CDR2 SYGVKD. There are 14 residues in the CDR3. V was pared by 4 bases and J by 7 bases, with 4 bases of the junction left unmatched. The DNA of the CDR3 is TGTGCCATCAGTGGAACGGACAGGGGTGAAAAACTGTTTTTT. Translating gives CAISGTDRGEKLFF.

In its sample, this clone was seen once. The chain uses TRBV10-3 and TRBJ2-5; the match to TRBD1 covers 7 bases. Germline V CDR1 and CDR2: ENHRY, SYGVKD. CDR3 length: 14 amino acids. The junction had 7 bases not matched to a gene; V was cut back by 4 bases and J by 5 bases. The CDR3 nucleotides read TGTGCCATCAGTGGGGACAGCCGTAAGGAGACCCAGTACTTC. This gives the protein CAISGDSRKETQYF.

This chain uses TRBV4-3 with TRBJ2-3; 10 nucleotides align to TRBD2. With V trimmed by 1 base and J by 4 bases, 5 bases remained unmatched. Germline-derived CDR1 and CDR2 are LGHNA and YSLEER. This CDR3 contains 16 residues. CDR3 residues: CASSQGPSGSSDTQYF. The CDR3 DNA is TGCGCCAGCAGCCAAGGCCCTAGCGGGAGCTCAGATACGCAGTATTTT.

The rearrangement joins TRBV14 to TRBJ2-7, with D possibly TRBD2 on 5 matching bases. With 4 bases removed from V and 0 bases from J, the gap between germline ends came to 7 bases. The CDR3 loop spans 13 amino acids. Germline-derived CDR1 and CDR2 are SGHDN and FVKESK. DNA for the CDR3: TGTGCCAGCAGCCTCGGGGTCTCCTACGAGCAGTACTTC. This gives the protein CASSLGVSYEQYF.

The chain combines TRBV29-1 with TRBJ2-2; D is ambiguous. Germline-derived CDR1 and CDR2 are SQVTM and ANQGSEA. V lost 4 bases, J lost 2 bases, and 5 bases lay in between. There are 12 residues in the CDR3. The CDR3, as DNA: TGCAGCGTTGGTATAAACACCGGGGAGCTGTTTTTT. Translated, it gives CSVGINTGELFF.

The chain combines TRBV30 with TRBJ2-3, with 8 bases matching TRBD1. The CDR3 has 15 residues. Germline-derived CDR1 and CDR2 are GTSNPN and SVGIG (reference sequence). Losses at the gene ends were 1 base for V and 8 bases for J; bases not matched to a gene: 11. Here the CDR3 reads CAWSADPGGAGTQYF. The CDR3 DNA reads as TGTGCCTGGAGTGCCGATCCAGGGGGCGCAGGTACGCAGTATTTT.

The chain uses TRBV6-2 or TRBV6-3 and TRBJ2-2, with D possibly TRBD2 on 5 matching bases. This CDR3 has 15 residues. CDR1 and CDR2 (germline): MNHEY, SVGEGT. The germline V and J ends were trimmed by 1 base and 7 bases, with 13 bases remaining between them. Here the CDR3 DNA reads TGTGCCAGCAGTTACTTGAGCGGTGCAGGCGGGGAGCTGTTTTTT. It is translated as CASSYLSGAGGELFF.

The rearrangement uses TRBV5-4 and TRBJ1-1, with D possibly being TRBD1 (5 bases). The CDR3 has 15 amino acids. Deletions cut 1 base from V and 4 bases from J, with 14 bases between. Germline V lookup: CDR1 SGHNT, CDR2 YYREEE (reference sequence). The CDR3 DNA reads TGTGCCAGCAGCTTGTCGGGGGGGAGACGCACTGAAGCTTTCTTT. Protein: CASSLSGGRRTEAFF. Using reference TRBV5-4 and TRBJ1-1 for the parts outside the CDR3, the full variable domain is ETGVTQSPTHLIKTRGQQVTLRCSSQSGHNTVSWYQQALGQGPQFIFQYYREEENGRGNFPPRFSGLQFPNYSSELNVNALELDDSALYLCASSLSGGRRTEAFFGQGTRLTVV.

The chain uses TRBV7-6 and TRBJ2-1, with TRBD1 matching 9 bases. The CDR3 has 11 amino acids. Unmatched junction bases numbered 2, after V lost 3 bases and J lost 14 bases. Looked up from germline, CDR1 is SGHVS and CDR2 is FNYEAQ. The CDR3 nucleotides read TGTGCCAGCAGCTTCCGGGACAGGGAGTTCTTC. Translated, it gives CASSFRDREFF.

This rearrangement joins TRBV7-2 to TRBJ2-1, with 10 bases identical to TRBD2. The germline V gene encodes CDR1 SGHTA and CDR2 FQGNSA. The CDR3 sequence is 18 residues long. Germline trimming cut 0 bases from V and 3 bases from J; bases unmatched to any gene: 8. In nucleotides, the CDR3 is TGTGCCAGCAGCTTAGCCCTAGCGGGGGCCCTAGGCTACAATGAGCAGTTCTTC. This sequence encodes CASSLALAGALGYNEQFF.